Below, 30 T cell receptor beta chains from the same sample are listed, as sequenced in a study of tumor and adjacent non-tumor tissue in lung cancer. The library came from three nested PCR rounds adapted from ARM-PCR protocols. TCRdb independently ran MiXCR on the multiplex PCR reads; one entry per CDR3 protein. The data contain 200,000 or so distinct CDR3 sequences, around 71% of them singletons. RNA was extracted from bulk tissue without any cell sorting. Material for sequencing was lung tumor tissue. Every receptor here comes from a man in his sixties with non-small cell lung cancer.

This chain links TRBV24-1 with TRBJ2-5; 9 bases agree with TRBD1. This CDR3 spans 17 amino acids. The germline CDR1 and CDR2 sequences are KGHDR and SFDVKD. Trimming took 4 bases from V and 12 from J; bases not matched to a gene: 20. The DNA for the CDR3 is TGTGCCACCAGTGAGGATAGGACAGGGGCCCGGTGGGGGATCAAGTACTTC. Its translation is CATSEDRTGARWGIKYF.

Points on this clonotype: Relative to the germline gene, one junction end is altered; a read error may explain this. The chain combines TRBV11-2 with TRBJ1-1; no clear D. Per the germline V gene, CDR1 is SGHAT and CDR2 is FQNNGV. The CDR3 is 16 amino acids. CDR3 in amino acids: CVSRTGQAAPNTEAFF. The CDR3 bases are TGTGTCAGCAGGACGGGCCAGGCAGCCCCGAACACTGAAGCTTTCTTT. Based on the CDR3 plus reference TRBV11-2 and TRBJ1-1, the full variable domain is EAGVAQSPRYKIIEKRQSVAFWCNPISGHATLYWYQQILGQGPKLLIQFQNNGVVDDSQLPKDRFSAERLKGVDSTLKIQPAKLEDSAVYLCVSRTGQAAPNTEAFFGQGTRLTVV.

A note on this clonotype: A much larger clone differs from this one at a single base, so this may be a read error. The chain joins TRBV20-1 to TRBJ1-2; tentatively, D is TRBD1 (6 bases). Per germline, CDR1 DFQATT and CDR2 SNEGSKA (reference sequence). The CDR3 length is 11 residues. V dropped 7 bases and J dropped 6 bases, with 12 bases sitting between them. The CDR3 DNA is TGCAGTGATAGCAGACAGGATGGCTACACCTTC. Its translation is CSDSRQDGYTF.

The chain couples TRBV6-1 to TRBJ2-5; D may be TRBD1 (6 bases). The germline V gene has CDR1 MNHNS and CDR2 SASEGT. The V end lost 7 bases, the J end lost 5 bases, and 17 bases lay between the germline ends. The CDR3 contains 14 residues. CDR3: CASIKRNQGETQYF. CDR3 nucleotides: TGTGCCAGCATAAAACGGAATCAGGGGGAGACCCAGTACTTC.

In regard to this clonotype: With a much larger clone just one base away, this may be a read error. The rearrangement joins TRBV20-1 to TRBJ2-5; 7 bases fit TRBD2. The CDR3 has 16 residues. CDR1 is DFQATT, CDR2 SNEGSKA, per germline (reference sequence). V was clipped by 1 base and J by 4 bases; unmatched bases: 12. The chain's CDR3 is CSARGVVGGVRETQYF. DNA of the CDR3: TGCAGTGCTAGAGGGGTAGTGGGGGGGGTCCGAGAGACCCAGTACTTC.

Notes on this clonotype: A much larger clonotype is one base distant, so this may be a read error. V usage is TRBV20-1 and J usage is TRBJ1-6; D remains ambiguous. The germline V gene encodes CDR1 DFQATT and CDR2 SNEGSKA (reference sequence). This CDR3 spans 21 amino acids. Trimming left V 0 bases short and J 9 bases short, with 33 bases between. CDR3 region: CSARDLQRHSGSSASVSPLHF. In DNA form, the CDR3 reads TGCAGTGCTAGAGATCTTCAACGTCATTCGGGGTCTTCCGCCTCAGTTTCACCCCTCCACTTT.

V gene TRBV28 combines with J gene TRBJ2-7; maybe TRBD2 (5 bases). This CDR3 is built from 14 residues. With 3 bases removed from V and 5 bases from J, the gap between germline ends came to 14 bases. CDR1 and CDR2 from the germline V gene are MDHEN and SYDVKM. The CDR3 bases are TGTGCCAGCAGTTTGGTCAGAGGGCGTGACGAGCAGTACTTC. It codes for CASSLVRGRDEQYF.

This sequence joins TRBV28 and TRBJ1-5, with D perhaps TRBD1 (5 bases). Germline CDR1 and CDR2: MDHEN and SYDVKM. V shed 5 bases and J shed 5 bases, with 16 bases lying between them. The CDR3 length is 15 residues. CDR3 nucleotide sequence: TGTGCCAGCAGTCTCCCGGGGGGAACCGATCAGCCCCAGCATTTT. Amino acids: CASSLPGGTDQPQHF.

This clonotype was detected a few times. A much bigger clone sits one base away, suggesting this may be a read error. The chain is built from TRBV5-6 and TRBJ1-2; D call uncertain. Germline-derived CDR1 and CDR2 are SGHDT and YYEEEE. CDR3 length: 14 amino acids. In DNA form, the CDR3 reads TGTGTCAGCAGCACCGGAGGAGTTAACTATGGCTACACCTTC. The encoded protein is CVSSTGGVNYGYTF.

This clonotype was found a few times. The chain couples TRBV4-2 to TRBJ2-3; 9 bases agree with TRBD1. There are 16 residues in the CDR3. The V segment lost 0 bases and the J segment 8 bases; nucleotides outside the gene matches: 9. In germline, CDR1 is LGHNA, CDR2 YNFKEQ. The CDR3 coding sequence is TGTGCCAGCAGCCAAGAAAGGGGACAGGGCCGTAGTACGCAGTATTTT. Translation gives CASSQERGQGRSTQYF.

A word on this clonotype: This may come from a read error, since a much larger clone is one base off. The V call is TRBV7-3, the J call TRBJ2-2; D call uncertain. Trimming removed 3 bases at V and 5 bases at J, with 4 bases between. There are 12 residues in the CDR3. Per the germline V gene, CDR1 is SGHTA and CDR2 is FQGTGA. This CDR3 is CASSFGTGELFF. The DNA for the CDR3 is TGTGCCAGCAGCTTTGGGACCGGGGAGCTGTTTTTT.

A word on this clonotype: One end of the junction does not line up with germline, which may come from a read error. The chain combines TRBV11-3 with TRBJ1-2, with D perhaps matching TRBD1 (6 bases). The CDR3 covers 15 residues. Looked up from germline, CDR1 is SGHNT and CDR2 is YENEEA. DNA for the CDR3: TGTGTCAGCAGCTCCAACAGCCCCAGGGGTACTGCCTACACCTTC. Translating it yields CVSSSNSPRGTAYTF.

To note about this clonotype: Germline and junction disagree at one end, which may indicate a read error. The CDR3 sequence: CVSSNPAGSISYGYTF. CDR3 DNA sequence: TGTGTCAGCAGCAATCCAGCAGGGTCGATAAGCTATGGCTACACCTTC. The V call is TRBV11-3, the J call TRBJ1-2; possibly TRBD1 for D (5 bases). This CDR3 has 16 amino acids. CDR1 and CDR2 from the germline V gene are SGHNT and YENEEA.

This clonotype occurred a few times. The genes are TRBV24-1 and TRBJ2-1; unclear D gene. Deletions cut 7 bases from V and 7 bases from J, with 10 bases between. There are 12 residues in the CDR3. Germline V gene lookup returns CDR1 KGHDR and CDR2 SFDVKD. The CDR3 loop is CATSGNRNEQFF. The CDR3, as DNA: TGTGCCACCAGCGGAAACCGTAATGAGCAGTTCTTC.

Turning to this clonotype: An end of the junction differs from the germline gene, which may be a read error. V is TRBV4-2 and J is TRBJ1-1; D is perhaps TRBD1 (6 bases). The CDR3 loop spans 13 amino acids. Germline V gene lookup returns CDR1 LGHNA and CDR2 YNFKEQ. In nucleotides, the CDR3 is TGTGCCAGGAGCCAAGAGGGGGACATTGAAGCTTTCTTT. Protein: CARSQEGDIEAFF.

About this clonotype itself: A junction boundary mismatches the germline segment, possibly from a read error. V is TRBV20-1 and J is TRBJ2-3; the D is unclear. The CDR3 totals 14 residues. CDR1 and CDR2 from the germline V gene are DFQATT and SNEGSKA (reference sequence). The CDR3 DNA follows: TGCAGAGCTAGAGTGCAGTCGAGCACAGATACGCAGTATTTT. Its translation is CRARVQSSTDTQYF.

The genes are TRBV29-1 and TRBJ2-7; the D gene is possibly TRBD1 (5 bases). CDR1 and CDR2 from the germline V gene are SQVTM and ANQGSEA. This CDR3 has 14 amino acids. The CDR3 DNA reads TGCAGTGCCTCGGCGGACACGGGCTCCTACGAGCAGTACTTC. It yields the protein CSASADTGSYEQYF.

This clonotype is a singleton in its sample. This sequence may be a read error, since a much larger clone differs from it by one base. The rearrangement joins TRBV20-1 to TRBJ2-7; TRBD1 might be the D (6 bases). Germline V lookup: CDR1 DFQATT, CDR2 SNEGSKA (reference sequence). Trimming shortened V by 4 bases and J by 5 bases, and 12 bases separated the two germline ends. The CDR3 runs to 12 residues. This CDR3 reads CSANRAPHEQYF. Here the CDR3 DNA reads TGCAGTGCTAACAGGGCCCCCCACGAGCAGTACTTC.

On this clonotype: One junction end disagrees with the germline gene, perhaps due to a read error. J is TRBJ2-2 and V is TRBV5-6, with a possible D match to TRBD2 (5 bases). The germline V gene has CDR1 SGHDT and CDR2 YYEEEE. The CDR3 extends over 15 amino acids. CDR3 nucleotide sequence: TGTGCTAGCAGCAGGAGGCTCGATGGGTCCGGGGAGCTGTTTTTT. Encoded protein: CASSRRLDGSGELFF.

Concerning this clonotype: Given a much more abundant clone one base away, this may be a read error. The V and J genes are TRBV20-1 and TRBJ1-4, with D unresolved. The V gene's germline CDR1 is DFQATT and CDR2 SNEGSKA (reference sequence). The CDR3 has 13 amino acids. With 3 bases removed from V and 3 bases from J, the gap between germline ends came to 8 bases. CDR3 nucleotides: TGCAGTGCTAGTGTTAGGGCTAATGAAAAACTGTTTTTT. Amino acids: CSASVRANEKLFF.

A note on this clonotype: At one end the junction does not follow the germline gene, possibly because of a read error. The chain is built from TRBV11-3 and TRBJ2-5; no clear D gene. The V gene's germline CDR1 is SGHNT and CDR2 YENEEA. The CDR3 has 11 residues. This CDR3 reads CVSSFLVTQYF. The CDR3 DNA reads TGTGTCAGCAGCTTCTTGGTGACCCAGTACTTC.

A word on this clonotype: Here the CDR3 omits its conserved ending phenylalanine or tryptophan, so a read error is the likely source. The rearrangement joins TRBV5-6 to TRBJ1-6; D gene uncertain. This CDR3 has 13 residues. Germline V gene sequence: CDR1 SGHDT, CDR2 YYEEEE. The CDR3 bases are TGTGCAAGCAGATTGGATCCTGGATCACTCCTCCACCTT. This codes for CASRLDPGSLLHL.

With regard to this clonotype: A much larger clonotype is one base distant, so this may be a read error. J is TRBJ2-5 and V is TRBV29-1; D is possibly TRBD2 (5 bases). The CDR3 totals 12 residues. Per germline, CDR1 SQVTM and CDR2 ANQGSEA. The V gene lost 7 bases and the J gene lost 6 bases, with 15 bases spanning the gap. Here the CDR3 reads CSGGRGQQTQYF. The CDR3 region has the DNA TGCAGCGGGGGTCGAGGGCAACAGACCCAGTACTTC.

V and J are TRBV2 and TRBJ2-7, with D possibly TRBD1 on 8 matching bases. V was cut by 8 bases and J by 2 bases, with 16 bases left in between. This CDR3 is built from 14 residues. CDR1 is SNHLY and CDR2 is FYNNEI in the germline V gene. CDR3 nucleotides: TGTGCCAGCGGGAGGGACAGGAACACCTACGAGCAGTACTTC. Its translation: CASGRDRNTYEQYF. The entire variable domain, with the rest obtained from reference TRBV2 and TRBJ2-7, is as follows: EPEVTQTPSHQVTQMGQEVILRCVPISNHLYFYWYRQILGQKVEFLVSFYNNEISEKSEIFDDQFSVERPDGSNFTLKIRSTKLEDSAMYFCASGRDRNTYEQYFGPGTRLTVT.

Concerning this clonotype: This may be a read error, as it is one base from a much larger clone. The V call is TRBV20-1, the J call TRBJ1-5, with D hard to call. Germline lookup yields CDR1 DFQATT and CDR2 SNEGSKA (reference sequence). The length of the CDR3 is 15 residues. V was trimmed by 5 bases and J by 5 bases, leaving 19 bases between them. In DNA, the CDR3 is TGCAGTGCTTCTTCCCCGGTAAGGGCTTATCAGCCCCAGCATTTT. This codes for CSASSPVRAYQPQHF.

For this clonotype: An end of the junction differs from the germline gene, which may be a read error. The rearrangement joins TRBV11-2 to TRBJ2-2; D might be TRBD2 (5 bases). From germline, CDR1 is SGHAT and CDR2 FQNNGV. This CDR3 has 15 amino acids. The CDR3 coding sequence is TGTGCCAGCATCCATCAAAGCGGCTACACCGGGGAGCGGTTTTTT. Amino acid sequence: CASIHQSGYTGERFF.

The chain has TRBV5-4 and TRBJ2-3, with D perhaps TRBD2 (5 bases). V lost 8 bases and J 2 bases, leaving 21 bases between the germline ends. The CDR3 is made up of 16 amino acids. Germline loops: CDR1 SGHNT, CDR2 YYREEE (reference sequence). The CDR3 nucleotides read TGTGCCAGGAGGCAAGGACTGATACCTAACACAGATACGCAGTATTTT. Translating it yields CARRQGLIPNTDTQYF.

This clonotype was counted many times. The chain is built from TRBV4-2 and TRBJ1-1; no firm D call. Looked up from germline, CDR1 is LGHNA and CDR2 is YNFKEQ. V gave up 1 base and J gave up 2 bases, with 5 bases separating them. There are 13 residues in the CDR3. The CDR3 DNA is TGTGCCAGCAGCCAAGCTTACAACACTGAAGCTTTCTTT. It encodes CASSQAYNTEAFF.

J is TRBJ2-3 and V is TRBV20-1; D not resolved. The germline gives CDR1 DFQATT, CDR2 SNEGSKA (reference sequence). There are 14 residues in the CDR3. Trimming removed 6 bases at V and 1 base at J, with 14 bases between. CDR3: CSAPTGIRTDTQYF. CDR3 bases: TGCAGTGCGCCCACTGGGATTCGCACAGATACGCAGTATTTT.

In the case of this clonotype: Germline and junction disagree at one end, which may indicate a read error. The rearrangement joins TRBV12-3 or TRBV12-4 to TRBJ2-6, with a weak D call TRBD2 (6 bases). This CDR3 comprises 17 residues. DNA of the CDR3: TGTGCCAGCACCCTAAGGGGTCTGCCGGGCGGGGTCAACGTCCTAACTTTC. Translated, it gives CASTLRGLPGGVNVLTF.